The 31 T cell receptor beta chains presented below share a single source sample, sequenced in a study of TIL therapy for anti-PD-1-resistant metastatic lung cancer. This was the immunoSEQ v3 assay. Data came from immunoSEQ multiplex PCR; TCRdb stores just in-frame clones and leaves some out. There are tens of thousands of clones in the sample; roughly 70% occur only once, and about 5.7% lies in the top ten. The time point was: pre-treatment sample, taken before nivolumab and TIL therapy. The sample consisted of blood, taken at baseline. The receptor source for this set is a person aged 25-79 years with non-small cell lung cancer.

The chain combines TRBV4-2 with TRBJ2-6; weak D call: TRBD2 (5 bases). CDR1 is LGHNA and CDR2 is YNFKEQ in the germline V gene. The germline V and J ends were trimmed by 1 base and 2 bases, with 18 bases remaining between them. The CDR3 has 19 amino acids. CDR3 residues: CASSQALEGLGTGANVLTF. Here the CDR3 DNA reads TGTGCCAGCAGCCAAGCTCTCGAGGGATTAGGGACTGGGGCCAACGTCCTGACTTTC.

This rearrangement joins TRBV5-4 to TRBJ2-1; 13 bases line up with TRBD2. Unmatched junction bases numbered 6, after V lost 0 bases and J lost 9 bases. The CDR3 covers 16 residues. CDR1 and CDR2 (germline): SGHNT, YYREEE (reference sequence). CDR3 DNA: TGTGCCAGCAGCTTGGCCGGACTAGCGGGGGAGGTTGAGCAGTTCTTC. Translated, it gives CASSLAGLAGEVEQFF.

The genes are TRBV5-4 and TRBJ2-3; D remains unclear. Trimming left V 3 bases short and J 2 bases short, with 10 bases between. The CDR3 has 14 amino acids. Germline lookup yields CDR1 SGHNT and CDR2 YYREEE (reference sequence). The CDR3 DNA reads TGTGCCAGCAGCTGGCTCGCTAACACAGATACGCAGTATTTT. Its translation is CASSWLANTDTQYF.

In DNA form, the CDR3 reads TGTGCCAGCTCGGGACTAGCGCCAACTAGCACAGATACGCAGTATTTT. It translates to CASSGLAPTSTDTQYF. V usage is TRBV2 and J usage is TRBJ2-3; 10 bases map to TRBD2. The CDR3 sequence is 16 residues long. The germline CDR1 and CDR2 sequences are SNHLY and FYNNEI. V trimming: 8 bases; J trimming: 0 bases; junction bases outside the gene matches: 8.

This clone was recorded a few times. The chain is built from TRBV5-1 and TRBJ1-6; TRBD1 agrees at 8 bases. Germline lookup yields CDR1 SGHRS and CDR2 YFSETQ. The CDR3 sequence is 14 residues long. V shed 4 bases and J 7 bases; nucleotides not matched to a gene: 4. The CDR3 region has the DNA TGCGCCAGCAGCGGAACAGGGGGAAATTCACCCCTCCACTTT. Translation gives CASSGTGGNSPLHF.

This clone has a handful of counts. The V gene is TRBV4-2, the J gene TRBJ2-2, with D maybe TRBD2 (6 bases). Germline loops: CDR1 LGHNA, CDR2 YNFKEQ. CDR3 length: 14 amino acids. Trimming left V 4 bases short and J 3 bases short, with 9 bases between. CDR3 sequence: CASSPGEDTGELFF. As DNA, the CDR3 is TGTGCCAGCAGCCCGGGGGAGGACACCGGGGAGCTGTTTTTT.

The V gene is TRBV9, the J gene TRBJ2-3, with D unclear. CDR3 length equals 13 residues. Deletions cut 0 bases from V and 4 bases from J, with 6 bases between. CDR1 and CDR2 (germline): SGDLS, YYNGEE. The CDR3 loop reads CASSVGSPDTQYF. In DNA, the CDR3 is TGTGCCAGCAGCGTAGGGAGCCCAGATACGCAGTATTTT.

The chain combines TRBV5-1 with TRBJ2-3; 13 nucleotides agree with TRBD2. Trimming at V came to 4 bases and at J to 14 bases, leaving 10 bases not matched to a gene. Germline values: CDR1 SGHRS, CDR2 YFSETQ. The CDR3 is made up of 14 amino acids. The CDR3 nucleotides are TGCGCCAGCAGCCCACTAGCGGGAGGGCCCTCGTCGTATTTT. It translates to CASSPLAGGPSSYF.

The V gene is TRBV10-1, the J gene TRBJ1-6, with a possible D match to TRBD1 (5 bases). The germline V gene encodes CDR1 WNHNN and CDR2 SYGVQD (reference sequence). There are 12 residues in the CDR3. V lost 10 bases and J lost 10, with 14 bases in between. CDR3 in amino acids: CAKGRVESPLHF. As DNA, the CDR3 is TGCGCCAAAGGCAGGGTAGAGTCACCCCTCCACTTT.

The rearrangement joins TRBV19 to TRBJ2-2; 13 nucleotides match TRBD2. The J segment lost 12 bases and the V segment lost 9 bases, leaving 7 bases of the junction unmatched. CDR1 and CDR2 (germline): LNHDA, SQIVND (reference sequence). This CDR3 is built from 13 residues. The CDR3 DNA reads TGTGCCAGCAAACTAGCGGGAGGGCCAAAGCTGTTTTTT. Its translation is CASKLAGGPKLFF.

The chain recombines TRBV4-1 with TRBJ1-1; the D gene is possibly TRBD1 (5 bases). Germline loops: CDR1 MGHRA, CDR2 YSYEKL. Deletions cut 6 bases from V and 4 bases from J, with 15 bases between. The CDR3 has 14 residues. The CDR3 region is CASRMGVSSTEAFF. CDR3 coding DNA: TGCGCCAGCAGGATGGGGGTCAGCAGCACTGAAGCTTTCTTT.

The rearrangement uses TRBV29-1 and TRBJ2-2; D gene ambiguous. CDR1 is SQVTM, CDR2 ANQGSEA, per germline. The CDR3 consists of 10 residues. Trimming left V 7 bases short and J 6 bases short, with 6 bases between. The CDR3 nucleotides read TGCAGCGCTGGGTCCGGGGAGCTGTTTTTT. Translated, it gives CSAGSGELFF.

This sequence joins TRBV4-3 and TRBJ2-7; D is ambiguous. This CDR3 spans 16 amino acids. Germline values: CDR1 LGHNA, CDR2 YSLEER. V lost 4 bases and J 1 base, leaving 17 bases between the germline ends. The CDR3 protein is CASSPASSQTSYEQYF. CDR3 in DNA: TGCGCCAGCAGCCCGGCCTCCTCGCAGACTTCCTACGAGCAGTACTTC.

This chain connects TRBV5-4 to TRBJ2-6, with 7 positions matching TRBD1. Germline CDR1 is SGHNT and CDR2 is YYREEE (reference sequence). The J segment lost 13 bases and the V segment lost 0 bases, leaving 10 bases of the junction unmatched. This CDR3 contains 15 residues. CDR3 nucleotides: TGTGCCAGCAGCTTGGACCGGACAGGACCCTCGGTCCTGACTTTC. It encodes CASSLDRTGPSVLTF.

V usage is TRBV5-5 and J usage is TRBJ1-3, with TRBD1 matching over 7 bases. CDR1 and CDR2 (germline): SGHKS, YYEKEE (reference sequence). The CDR3 loop spans 15 amino acids. V lost 2 bases, J lost 4 bases, and 6 bases stayed unmatched. The CDR3 coding sequence is TGTGCCAGCAGCTTCAACAGGGGAGCCGGAAACACCATATATTTT. Protein sequence: CASSFNRGAGNTIYF. Supplemented by reference TRBV5-5 and TRBJ1-3, the full variable domain reads DAGVTQSPTHLIKTRGQQVTLRCSPISGHKSVSWYQQVLGQGPQFIFQYYEKEERGRGNFPDRFSARQFPNYSSELNVNALLLGDSALYLCASSFNRGAGNTIYFGEGSWLTVV.

This chain uses TRBV5-4 with TRBJ1-2, with 9 nucleotides matching TRBD1. Trimming took 0 bases from V and 7 from J; bases not matched to a gene: 10. The CDR3 loop spans 16 amino acids. Germline CDR1 reads SGHNT; CDR2 reads YYREEE (reference sequence). The CDR3 region has the DNA TGTGCCAGCAGCTTGGCCCCGGGACAGGGCTTGGTTGGCTACACCTTC. This encodes CASSLAPGQGLVGYTF.

The J gene is TRBJ2-2, the V gene TRBV6-5; 8 bases are a match to TRBD1. J gave up 5 bases and V 2 bases, and 4 bases lay outside the gene matches. Germline V gene lookup returns CDR1 MNHEY and CDR2 SVGAGI. This CDR3 is 15 amino acids long. The CDR3 is CASSYAGGLTGELFF. DNA for the CDR3: TGTGCCAGCAGTTACGCAGGGGGCCTAACCGGGGAGCTGTTTTTT.

This chain connects TRBV7-2 to TRBJ1-3; D might be TRBD1 (6 bases). The CDR3 has 16 amino acids. Germline V gene sequence: CDR1 SGHTA, CDR2 FQGNSA. V shed 2 bases and J shed 0 bases, with 11 bases lying between them. The CDR3 bases are TGTGCCAGCAGCTTAATAGGACAGACCTCTGGAAACACCATATATTTT. As protein: CASSLIGQTSGNTIYF.

The chain links TRBV11-1 to TRBJ2-7, with D possibly TRBD2 on 6 matching bases. Between the trimmed V and J ends, which lost 5 bases and 7 bases, there was a span of 21 bases. Germline V lookup: CDR1 SGHAT, CDR2 FQDESV (reference sequence). This CDR3 spans 15 amino acids. CDR3 sequence reads: CASSQTPGAGREQYF. The CDR3 coding sequence is TGTGCCAGCAGCCAGACACCGGGAGCCGGTCGGGAGCAGTACTTC.

The chain employs TRBV19 and TRBJ1-5; D unresolved. Trimming removed 6 bases from V and 0 bases from J, with 12 bases in between. Germline CDR1 LNHDA, CDR2 SQIVND (reference sequence). This CDR3 is built from 15 residues. The CDR3 sequence: CASRPGRDSNQPQHF. The CDR3 nucleotides are TGTGCCAGTAGGCCGGGGAGGGATAGCAATCAGCCCCAGCATTTT. The full variable domain, in which reference TRBV19 and TRBJ1-5 provide the parts outside the CDR3, is DGGITQSPKYLFRKEGQNVTLSCEQNLNHDAMYWYRQDPGQGLRLIYYSQIVNDFQKGDIAEGYSVSREKKESFPLTVTSAQKNPTAFYLCASRPGRDSNQPQHFGDGTRLSIL.

Only a few counts were recorded for this clone. V and J are TRBV15 and TRBJ2-2, with D tentatively TRBD1 or TRBD2 (7 bases each). Looked up from germline, CDR1 is LNHNV and CDR2 is YYDKDF (reference sequence). The V and J ends lost 8 bases and 3 bases respectively, with 16 bases between them. The CDR3 loop spans 15 amino acids. As DNA, the CDR3 is TGTGCCACCTCGGGGAGGGGGCGCCACACCGGGGAGCTGTTTTTT. Translating it yields CATSGRGRHTGELFF.

This clone was counted a few times. The gene calls are TRBV6-7 and TRBJ1-4, with 10 bases lining up with TRBD1. TRBV6-7 is marked as an open reading frame, function uncertain. This CDR3 is built from 18 residues. The junction had 15 bases not matched to a gene; V was cut back by 6 bases and J by 5 bases. This CDR3 reads CASSHHDRGRFRNEKLFF. DNA for the CDR3: TGTGCCAGCAGCCATCATGACAGGGGGCGGTTTAGAAATGAAAAACTGTTTTTT.

As DNA, the CDR3 is TGTGTCAGACGCGGGACTAGCTCCTACGAGCAGTACTTC. Residues: CVRRGTSSYEQYF. The J gene is TRBJ2-7, the V gene TRBV7-5; the table gives TRBD2 as D, unverified against the DNA. TRBV7-5 is classified as a pseudogene. The CDR3 has 13 residues.

The gene calls are TRBV27 and TRBJ2-1; tentative D call: TRBD2 (5 bases). V dropped 4 bases and J dropped 3 bases, with 16 bases sitting between them. The CDR3 is 16 residues long. Germline V CDR1 and CDR2: MNHEY, SMNVEV (reference sequence). The CDR3 DNA follows: TGTGCCAGCAGTTCCCCTAGCTTAGATCGCTACAATGAGCAGTTCTTC. The encoded protein is CASSSPSLDRYNEQFF.

J is TRBJ1-5 and V is TRBV6-6, with 10 positions matching TRBD1. This CDR3 region has 15 residues. Germline lookup yields CDR1 MNHNY and CDR2 SVGAGI (reference sequence). Trimming removed 5 bases from V and 4 bases from J; junction bases left unmatched: 5. The CDR3 loop is CASSRPGQGNQPQHF. The DNA of the CDR3 is TGTGCCAGCAGTCGCCCGGGACAGGGGAATCAGCCCCAGCATTTT.

This clone was picked up a small number of times. This sequence joins TRBV4-3 and TRBJ2-2; no clear D gene. Germline CDR1 reads LGHNA; CDR2 reads YSLEER. The CDR3 spans 13 residues. V shed 3 bases and J shed 8 bases, with 10 bases lying between them. The CDR3 sequence is CASSHWPPGELFF. The CDR3 DNA follows: TGCGCCAGCAGCCATTGGCCTCCGGGGGAGCTGTTTTTT.

The chain links TRBV10-1 to TRBJ1-5, with TRBD1 as a possible D gene (6 bases). Germline lookup yields CDR1 WNHNN and CDR2 SYGVQD (reference sequence). Deletions cut 1 base from V and 10 bases from J, with 20 bases between. The CDR3 totals 16 residues. The CDR3 here is CASSELIDRRGVPQHF. The CDR3 nucleotides read TGCGCCAGCAGTGAGTTGATCGACAGGCGAGGGGTTCCCCAGCATTTT.

The chain is built from TRBV7-3 and TRBJ1-2; the D gene is possibly TRBD1 (6 bases). V was trimmed by 5 bases and J by 8 bases, leaving 15 bases between them. CDR3 length: 13 amino acids. Germline V lookup: CDR1 SGHTA, CDR2 FQGTGA. The CDR3 coding sequence is TGTGCCAGCAGCCCCGTGGGGGGCGTGGGCTACACCTTC. Its protein is CASSPVGGVGYTF.

This chain uses TRBV5-1 with TRBJ2-2, with no clear D. Trimming left V 5 bases short and J 0 bases short, with 11 bases between. The V gene's germline CDR1 is SGHRS and CDR2 YFSETQ. The CDR3 runs 15 residues. CDR3 protein: CASRVAGSNTGELFF. In DNA form, the CDR3 reads TGCGCCAGCAGAGTGGCAGGCTCGAACACCGGGGAGCTGTTTTTT.

The rearrangement links TRBV9 to TRBJ1-2; a possible D gene is TRBD1 (6 bases). The germline V gene encodes CDR1 SGDLS and CDR2 YYNGEE. CDR3 length equals 16 residues. V shed 0 bases and J shed 7 bases, with 19 bases lying between them. This chain's CDR3 is CASSVEVWGRDGGYTF. CDR3 DNA sequence: TGTGCCAGCAGCGTAGAGGTCTGGGGGCGCGACGGTGGCTACACCTTC. Full variable domain (outside the CDR3, taken from reference TRBV9 and TRBJ1-2): DSGVTQTPKHLITATGQRVTLRCSPRSGDLSVYWYQQSLDQGLQFLIQYYNGEERAKGNILERFSAQQFPDLHSELNLSSLELGDSALYFCASSVEVWGRDGGYTFGSGTRLTVV.

This sequence joins TRBV4-1 and TRBJ2-2, with 10 bases matching TRBD2. CDR1 is MGHRA and CDR2 is YSYEKL in the germline V gene. CDR3 length: 17 amino acids. V shed 3 bases and J 4 bases; nucleotides not matched to a gene: 8. CDR3 sequence (DNA): TGCGCCAGCAGCCAGGTAGCGGGGGGCATTGGCACCGGGGAGCTGTTTTTT. This translates into CASSQVAGGIGTGELFF.